The rows below give T cell receptor beta chains drawn from one sample of a study of neurological immune-mediated disorders. TCRdb re-derived calls from the 5' RACE reads in MiXCR, one entry per CDR3 protein. This sample yields some 87,000 distinct CDR3 sequences, of which almost 6% are seen a single time; 7.9% belongs to the top ten. The sequencing sample was made of PBMCs. Receptor source: a woman aged 60 to 75 with multiple sclerosis. Each CDR3 is given with its conserved first and last residue. Fields, in order: V gene, J gene, D gene, clone size, CDR3 DNA, CDR3 protein. A D gene is named only where the DNA matches it firmly. Where a row states a size, it is once, few, many or the class of an expanded clone; other rows omit it.

TRBV5-1	TRBJ1-1	-	many	TGCGCCACCCTAAAAGGGCCAGGGAACACTGAAGCTTTCTTT	CATLKGPGNTEAFF
TRBV29-1	TRBJ1-1	TRBD1	medium-sized	TGCAGCGCCGGGACAGATGAAGCTTTCTTT	CSAGTDEAFF
TRBV20-1	TRBJ2-1	-	many	TGCAGTGCTAGTAGACAGAATGAGCAGTTCTTC	CSASRQNEQFF
TRBV5-1	TRBJ2-1	TRBD2	many	TGCGCCAGCAGCGTGGGACTAGCGGGCTACAATGAGCAGTTCTTC	CASSVGLAGYNEQFF
TRBV29-1	TRBJ2-3	-	many	TGCATGGCTAGGACTGATACAGATACGCAGTATTTT	CMARTDTDTQYF
TRBV29-1	TRBJ2-2	TRBD1	many	TGCAGCGGGTCCCGGGACAGGGGCTCCGGGGAGCTGTTTTTT	CSGSRDRGSGELFF
TRBV5-1	TRBJ2-3	TRBD2	many	TGCGCCAGCAGCCAGGGACTACTAAGCACAGATACGCAGTATTTT	CASSQGLLSTDTQYF
TRBV15	TRBJ2-4	TRBD1	many	TGTGCCACCAGCAGAGATTGGGGACAGCTAGCCAAAAACATTCAGTACTTC	CATSRDWGQLAKNIQYF
TRBV7-9	TRBJ1-2	-	many	TGTGCCAGCAGCTTAGGGACGGATAACTATGGCTACACCTTC	CASSLGTDNYGYTF
TRBV7-9	TRBJ1-2	-	few	TGTGCCAGCAGCTTAGCTTCCCCGTATGGCTACACCTTC	CASSLASPYGYTF
TRBV5-1	TRBJ2-7	-	many	TGCGCCAGCAGCCCCGACGGCTACGAGCAGTACTTC	CASSPDGYEQYF
TRBV29-1	TRBJ1-1	-	many	TGCAGCGCTGAGGCCCCCGTGAGGAACACTGAAGCTTTCTTT	CSAEAPVRNTEAFF
TRBV11-2	TRBJ2-3	-	many	TGTGCCAGCAGCTTAGTTGCAGGGGGCACAGATACGCAGTATTTT	CASSLVAGGTDTQYF
TRBV6-1	TRBJ2-1	-	many	TGTGCCAGCAGTGTCTACTTGGGGGGGGCCGGGAATGAGCAGTTCTTC	CASSVYLGGAGNEQFF
TRBV5-1	TRBJ1-4	TRBD1	many	TGCGCCAGCAGCGCGGACAGGGCAACTAATGAAAAACTGTTTTTT	CASSADRATNEKLFF
TRBV5-1	TRBJ1-5	-	many	TGCGCCAGCAGCCTAGAAGGGGTGGGCAATCAGCCCCAGCATTTT	CASSLEGVGNQPQHF
TRBV20-1	TRBJ2-7	TRBD2	many	TGCAGTGCCCCCAAGACTAGCGGGGGGGCCTACGAGCAGTACTTC	CSAPKTSGGAYEQYF
TRBV6-5	TRBJ2-7	TRBD2	many	TGTGCCAGCAGTTACGGGACTAGCTCCTACGAGCAGTACTTC	CASSYGTSSYEQYF
TRBV5-6	TRBJ1-2	-	many	TGTGCCAGCAGCTTGGGTTCACAGGGACCCTATGGCTACACCTTC	CASSLGSQGPYGYTF
TRBV5-1	TRBJ2-7	-	many	TGCGCCAGCAGCTTGGTGTCAGGGGTATACGAGCAGTACTTC	CASSLVSGVYEQYF
TRBV5-5	TRBJ1-5	-	many	TGTGCCAGCAGCTTGGCTGGTGGGCTCTATAGCAATCAGCCCCAGCATTTT	CASSLAGGLYSNQPQHF
TRBV14	TRBJ1-6	TRBD1	-	TGTGCCAGCAGCGGACAGGATAATTCACCCCTCCACTTT	CASSGQDNSPLHF
TRBV6-5	TRBJ2-5	-	many	TGTGCCAGCGGGAGGCCGTCTCAAGAGACCCAGTACTTC	CASGRPSQETQYF
TRBV15	TRBJ2-3	-	many	TGTGCCACCAGCAGATTAGAGGAGGGGTGGATCGGCACAGATACGCAGTATTTT	CATSRLEEGWIGTDTQYF
TRBV10-1	TRBJ2-3	TRBD2	-	TGCGCCAGCAGTAGGGCGGGGGGCACAGATACGCAGTATTTT	CASSRAGGTDTQYF
TRBV6-1	TRBJ2-7	-	many	TGTGCCAGCAGTAGGAGTTACGCGGACGAGCAGTACTTC	CASSRSYADEQYF
TRBV29-1	TRBJ2-6	-	many	TGCAGCGTTGATGGGGGGCCTGGGGCCAACGTCCTGACTTTC	CSVDGGPGANVLTF
TRBV12-3/TRBV12-4	TRBJ2-1	-	many	TGTGCCAGCAGTTTAGGGGGGGGGGCCGATGAGCAGTTCTTC	CASSLGGGADEQFF
TRBV11-3	TRBJ2-6	-	-	TGTGCCAGCAGCTTAGATGCGGGCTCTGGGGCCAACGTCCTGACTTTC	CASSLDAGSGANVLTF
TRBV2	TRBJ2-1	TRBD1	many	TGTGCCAGCAGAGGAATAACCGGGACAGGGGTCTACAATGAGCAGTTCTTC	CASRGITGTGVYNEQFF
TRBV7-9	TRBJ2-7	-	many	TGTGCCAGCAGCTCCACACTTTACGAGCAGTACTTC	CASSSTLYEQYF
TRBV6-5	TRBJ1-1	-	many	TGTGCCAGCAGTAAGTGGGGCACTGAAGCTTTCTTT	CASSKWGTEAFF
TRBV12-3/TRBV12-4	TRBJ2-2	TRBD2	many	TGTGCCAGCATCCAACGGGGGAGGGTGGGGAACACCGGGGAGCTGTTTTTT	CASIQRGRVGNTGELFF
TRBV7-9	TRBJ2-2	-	many	TGTGCCAGCAGCTCACAGGGGGGGGCGACCGGGGAGCTGTTTTTT	CASSSQGGATGELFF
TRBV14	TRBJ2-7	-	many	TGTGCCAGCAGCCAACTCAGGGGGGCGTCCTACGAGCAGTACTTC	CASSQLRGASYEQYF
TRBV19	TRBJ1-1	-	-	TGTGCCAGTAGTACGCTACACGGGTTGAACACTGAAGCTTTCTTT	CASSTLHGLNTEAFF
TRBV7-2	TRBJ2-5	-	many	TGTGCCAGCAGCTTGGCCCTGACTCGCCAAGAGACCCAGTACTTC	CASSLALTRQETQYF
TRBV7-9	TRBJ1-2	TRBD1	many	TGTGCCAGCAGCTTCGACGCCGGGACAGCCGGCTACACCTTC	CASSFDAGTAGYTF
TRBV12-3/TRBV12-4	TRBJ1-2	-	many	TGTGCCAGCAGCCGAGAAAAGGGCTACACCTTC	CASSREKGYTF
TRBV30	TRBJ1-2	TRBD1	few	TGTGCCTGGAGTCAACAGGGGGAGGGCTACACCTTC	CAWSQQGEGYTF